Listed below are T cell receptor beta chains from one sample, sequenced in a study of T-cell reconstitution after alpha-beta-depleted transplantation in children. Each CDR3 protein is one row after TCRdb ran MiXCR on the PCR reads. The sample shows some 500,000 distinct CDR3 sequences, around 18% of them seen only once. The sequenced sample was PBMCs from the stem cell graft donor, obtained from the stem cell graft. The receptors were sampled from a human donor who donated a stem cell graft to a child with acute lymphoblastic leukemia. Both conserved end residues are trimmed from each CDR3. Each record gives: J gene, V gene, CDR3 length, CDR3 protein.

>TRBJ2-7|TRBV20-1|12
SARDWGVSYEQY
>TRBJ1-4|TRBV7-8|14
ASSLGRGPANEKLF
>TRBJ1-1|TRBV9|21
ASSVQGYLSQSHPQGMNTEAF
>TRBJ1-5|TRBV4-1|15
ASSQDGGSRGNQPQH
>TRBJ1-6|TRBV27|13
ASSFYGLVNSPLH
>TRBJ2-1|TRBV20-1|11
SASREGRDEQF
>TRBJ2-5|TRBV13|12
ASSSGGVKETQY
>TRBJ2-2|TRBV5-6|11
ASSPGRSGELF
>TRBJ1-3|TRBV20-1|14
SARNRGQPSGNTIY
>TRBJ1-1|TRBV7-3|14
ASSLMTVDRGTEAF
>TRBJ2-7|TRBV6-2/TRBV6-3|13
ASSYGLAGGYEQY
>TRBJ1-5|TRBV5-1|15
ASSRAQGARSNQPQH
>TRBJ2-7|TRBV20-1|11
SAGTSGPYEQY
>TRBJ1-6|TRBV5-1|15
ASSDGGGFDYNSPLH
>TRBJ1-1|TRBV20-1|10
SARRWGVEAF
>TRBJ2-6|TRBV5-1|14
ASSLDPSSGANVLT
>TRBJ2-5|TRBV3-1|13
ASSQGGLGGETQY
>TRBJ2-1|TRBV20-1|13
SAPTAPGRYNEQF
>TRBJ1-3|TRBV6-5|12
ASSSPNSGNTIY
>TRBJ2-2|TRBV9|14
ASSVEGTVYVGELF
>TRBJ2-1|TRBV6-1|16
ASSLTGSGYRSYNEQF
>TRBJ2-1|TRBV9|13
ASSVGSGSLVEQF
>TRBJ2-1|TRBV5-1|11
ASSFSPYNEQF
>TRBJ2-3|TRBV27|15
ASSTRQGLIFTDTQY
>TRBJ1-6|TRBV5-1|12
ASSAGQTNSPLH
>TRBJ1-1|TRBV29-1|9
SVRLTTEAF
>TRBJ2-1|TRBV6-6|10
ASAIRGEQQF
>TRBJ2-4|TRBV20-1|16
SARLPSGSRLAKNIQY
>TRBJ2-5|TRBV27|10
ASSPREGTQY
>TRBJ2-7|TRBV12-3/TRBV12-4|12
ASSSGLAAHEQY
>TRBJ2-3|TRBV29-1|13
SVEDLAGQVDTQY
>TRBJ1-3|TRBV5-8|15
ASSLGLIYHSGNTIY
>TRBJ2-3|TRBV20-1|10
SANGRGGTQY
>TRBJ2-5|TRBV27|11
ASSSTRLGTQY
>TRBJ2-5|TRBV4-1|14
ASSLRTAADQETQY
>TRBJ2-2|TRBV5-1|13
ASSLEGAGTGELF
>TRBJ2-5|TRBV30|14
AWSGLKRAKSETQY
>TRBJ1-3|TRBV18|12
ASSPAGSGNTIY
>TRBJ1-3|TRBV5-1|13
ASSPTSGLRNTIY
>TRBJ2-3|TRBV7-8|13
ASSSKGTDTDTQY
>TRBJ1-4|TRBV9|14
ASSVDPAASEEKLF
>TRBJ2-3|TRBV18|11
ASLLGRSDTQY
>TRBJ2-1|TRBV11-1|17
ASSLDGLVTTPQNNEQF
>TRBJ2-3|TRBV7-9|13
ASHWTSGRTDTQY
>TRBJ1-1|TRBV9|15
ASSDNTYLGTRPEAF